This is a list of T cell receptor beta chains from one sample in a study of blood T cell repertoires in COVID-19. Assay: immunoSEQ multiplex PCR; the TCRdb copy retains only in-frame clones and omits some. The table records 200,000 to 250,000 clones, about four fifths of them present only once. Sequencing was done on a sample of peripheral blood. Every receptor here comes from an elderly woman with COVID-19, enrolled during active disease. CDR3s include the opening cysteine and the closing phenylalanine or tryptophan.

v_call	j_call	cdr3_aa
TRBV11-2	TRBJ2-2	CASSLDRGAGELFF
TRBV6-6	TRBJ2-1	CASSHGGGKSSYNEQFF
TRBV7-3	TRBJ2-2	CASSLLGARDTGELFF
TRBV28	TRBJ1-2	CASSSRTVVNGYTF
TRBV28	TRBJ1-2	CASRPRSRGYTF
TRBV6-5	TRBJ1-6	CASSYTGPSYNSPLHF
TRBV6-5	TRBJ1-1	CASTIQGNTEAFF
TRBV5-1	TRBJ2-1	CASSLDNYNEQFF
TRBV3-1/TRBV3-2	TRBJ2-1	CASSQTSGSYNEQFF
TRBV9	TRBJ2-5	CASSVGGRETQYF
TRBV19	TRBJ2-3	CASSDRAGRATDTQYF
TRBV2	TRBJ2-2	CASSGQGGTGELFF
TRBV27	TRBJ1-2	CASSLRIQGYGYTF
TRBV3-1/TRBV3-2	TRBJ1-1	CASSQVGSYTEAFF
TRBV3-1/TRBV3-2	TRBJ1-2	CASSQNSPRDGYTF
TRBV7-9	TRBJ1-5	CASSLEGGSQPQHF
TRBV5-1	TRBJ2-5	CASQRGTGDTQYF
TRBV2	TRBJ2-7	CASSDGEYEQYF
TRBV5-1	TRBJ1-2	CASSLGQSGAYGYTF
TRBV5-1	TRBJ2-5	CASSLAAGEETQYF
TRBV28	TRBJ2-7	CASSLGQGDHEQYF
TRBV28	TRBJ2-3	CASSSPGSTRDTQYF
TRBV5-1	TRBJ2-5	CASSFSSGGPQETQYF
TRBV23-1	TRBJ1-1	CASSQDRLNTEAFF
TRBV5-1	TRBJ2-7	CASSLEGADEQYF
TRBV20-1	TRBJ2-3	CSARIGDTQYF
TRBV18	TRBJ2-3	CASSPSGSTDTQYF
TRBV29-1	TRBJ1-3	CSVSLGTLNTIYF
TRBV28	TRBJ1-1	CASSLRGRTEAFF
TRBV5-1	TRBJ1-3	CASSSPWGGGNTIYF
TRBV18	TRBJ2-1	CASSPLAATYNEQFF
TRBV6-1	TRBJ1-6	CASSEGTGTGSPLHF
TRBV7-9	TRBJ2-7	CASSYRETSGTYF
TRBV15	TRBJ2-3	CATSREPGTDTQYF
TRBV18	TRBJ2-1	CASSQGQGASREFF
TRBV29-1	TRBJ2-1	CSVAGLAADGREQFF
TRBV19	TRBJ1-1	CASTGSGTEAFF
TRBV5-1	TRBJ2-5	CASKFTGQETQYF
TRBV28	TRBJ1-1	CASRGPMNTEAFF
TRBV12-5	TRBJ1-6	CASGLGRTLHF
TRBV5-4	TRBJ2-2	CASTLPGSGELFF
TRBV5-1	TRBJ1-2	CASSFGQGGGYTF
TRBV5-1	TRBJ2-3	CASSFGGLGNTDTQYF
TRBV2	TRBJ1-4	CASRDIEKLFF
TRBV5-1	TRBJ2-7	CASSLGGNTYEQYF
TRBV13	TRBJ2-6	CASSFFPGPAAGANVLTF
TRBV6-5	TRBJ1-6	CASRDPTVYNSPLHF
TRBV15	TRBJ1-2	CATSRVRGQGGVYGYTF
TRBV18	TRBJ2-1	CASSPGGGYNEQFF
TRBV5-6	TRBJ1-2	CASSLGTRRRTF
TRBV21-1	TRBJ1-1	CASSKVTLGGGTEAFF
TRBV25-1	TRBJ1-1	CASSDVGAVAEAFF
TRBV5-1	TRBJ1-1	CASSPGQGSNTEAFF